This TCR beta chain was identified in a study of T cells expressing NK-cell markers. A word on this clonotype: Its antigen is undetermined.

TCRdb reprocessed the 5' RACE reads and stores each CDR3 protein as one record, lacking DNA. In total, the table holds a few hundred thousand distinct CDR3 sequences. The CDR3 length is 15 residues. Study results and limitations: Roughly 6 donors showed dominant NKG2C+ clonotypes comprising about 1.0-7.5% of their CD8+ T cells.

The clonotype comes from a woman between 45 and 60 years old in good health. The chain has TRBV12-3 or TRBV12-4 and TRBJ2-3. The material sequenced was blood T cells: a sorted CD56 or NKG2C T cell subset, CD4+ or CD8+ T cells, or bulk PBMC T cells (not recorded which). CDR3 protein: CASSLGEEATDTQYF.